The source of this T cell receptor beta chain is a study of cytomegalovirus exposure and HLA in healthy donors. Study results and limitations: The study put 150 to 200 TCR beta chains on its list as cytomegalovirus-associated. Sequencing likely generated an artifact that appeared as a cluster of highly shared sequence variants. Among donors in an Asian-associated ancestry cluster, a later analysis reportedly found fewer N-insertions than the roughly 700-donor mean. Usually a TCR sequence was rare, but some public TCRs were found in many donors.

Amplification used 60 Vbeta primers and 13 Jbeta primers. Sequencing used immunoSEQ multiplex PCR; TCRdb keeps in-frame clones, though not all of them. The sample holds roughly 100,000 clones, 63% seen once. V was pared by 4 bases and J by 0 bases, with 10 bases between. This CDR3 has 14 residues. A word on this clone: Its antigen is still unknown.

The receptor's source is a human donor in good health. The gene calls are TRBV23-1 and TRBJ2-7; D is undetermined. TRBV23-1 is noted as an ORF with a role that remains uncertain. The sequenced sample consisted of PBMCs. CDR3 in DNA: TGCGCCAGCAGTCGCAGGTATAGCTCCTACGAGCAGTACTTC. It encodes CASSRRYSSYEQYF.